This T cell receptor (beta chain) was sequenced in a study of T cells after yellow fever vaccination. The study, taken as a whole, reports: FACS-sorted repertoires could harbor abundant contaminating bulk-population clonotypes. Peaking faster, on day 5 versus 15, the secondary response was nonetheless weaker. Once the booster was given, most primary-vaccination clones reappeared, at more than 95% for CD4 and roughly 90% for CD8.

TCRdb reanalysed the 5' RACE reads using MiXCR and keeps one entry per CDR3 protein. In the table there are about 210,000 distinct CDR3 sequences, roughly 3% of which are singletons. The CDR3 has 16 residues. The V end was cut by 2 bases, the J end by 0 bases, with 11 bases between. Germline V gives CDR1 SGHVS, CDR2 FNYEAQ. A few counts support this clonotype. Its cognate antigen is unknown. This specimen was CD4+ T cells sorted from PBMCs, taken 10 days after the yellow fever booster vaccination. The sequence derives from a man aged 18 to 35 who received the YFV17D yellow fever vaccine. This chain joins TRBV7-6 and TRBJ1-5; the D gene is possibly TRBD1 (5 bases). Here the CDR3 DNA reads TGTGCCAGCAGCTTATGGGCAGGGAATAGCAATCAGCCCCAGCATTTT. Its protein product is CASSLWAGNSNQPQHF.